Detailed here is one TCR beta chain. Assay: immunoSEQ multiplex PCR; the TCRdb copy retains only in-frame clones and omits some. The sample yields about 38,000 clones, roughly three quarters seen once. The TCR-sequenced patients were a few responders to pembrolizumab. This CDR3 is 14 amino acids long. The V and J ends lost 5 bases and 2 bases, in that order; junction bases with no gene match: 2. Germline V gives CDR1 SGHTA, CDR2 FQGTGA. This record comes from a study of PD-1 blockade in mismatch repair-deficient tumors. The overall study: Enrolled about 2012-2016, patients had progressing, pretreated mismatch repair-deficient cancers of 11 to 13 types.

The V call is TRBV7-3, the J call TRBJ2-3; 9 bases line up with TRBD1. This TCR was recovered from an adult with mismatch repair-deficient cancer. The material was peripheral blood, obtained 4 weeks after starting pembrolizumab. CDR3 residues: CASSRQGVTDTQYF. In DNA form, the CDR3 reads TGTGCCAGCAGCAGACAGGGGGTCACAGATACGCAGTATTTT.